This T cell receptor beta chain stems from a study of control samples from healthy donors and cancer patients. TCRdb keeps only in-frame clones here, not all; method: immunoSEQ multiplex PCR. The sample lists about 230,000 clones, roughly 82% occurring once. The junction had 23 bases not matched to a gene; V was cut back by 9 bases and J by 4 bases. Germline V lookup: CDR1 MDHEN, CDR2 SYDVKM. The CDR3 consists of 19 residues. This sequence originates from a woman in her sixties with lung cancer. The chain has TRBV28 and TRBJ2-3; 9 nucleotides line up with TRBD2. The sample taken for sequencing was PBMCs. The CDR3 region has the DNA TGTGCCAGTTTCCCCCCTGGGTTGGCGGGAGGGCCGGGAGCAGATACGCAGTATTTT. It translates to CASFPPGLAGGPGADTQYF.